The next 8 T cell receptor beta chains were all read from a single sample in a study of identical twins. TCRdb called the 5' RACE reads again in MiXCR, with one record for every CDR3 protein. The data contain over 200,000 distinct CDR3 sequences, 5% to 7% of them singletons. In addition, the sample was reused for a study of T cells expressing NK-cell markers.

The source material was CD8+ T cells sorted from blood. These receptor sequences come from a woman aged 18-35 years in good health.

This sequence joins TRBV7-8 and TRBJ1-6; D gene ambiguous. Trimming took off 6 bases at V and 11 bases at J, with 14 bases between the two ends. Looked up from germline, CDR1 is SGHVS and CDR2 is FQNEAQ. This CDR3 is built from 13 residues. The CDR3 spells CASSIGPIPPLHF. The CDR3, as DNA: TGTGCCAGCAGTATCGGCCCAATACCACCCCTCCACTTT.

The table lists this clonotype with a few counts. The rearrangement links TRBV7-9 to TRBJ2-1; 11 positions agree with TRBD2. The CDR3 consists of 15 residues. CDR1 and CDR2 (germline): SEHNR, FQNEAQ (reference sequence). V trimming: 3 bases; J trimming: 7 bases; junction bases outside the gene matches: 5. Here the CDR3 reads CASSFSGRAKNEQFF. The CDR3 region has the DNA TGTGCCAGCAGCTTTAGCGGGAGGGCCAAAAATGAGCAGTTCTTC.

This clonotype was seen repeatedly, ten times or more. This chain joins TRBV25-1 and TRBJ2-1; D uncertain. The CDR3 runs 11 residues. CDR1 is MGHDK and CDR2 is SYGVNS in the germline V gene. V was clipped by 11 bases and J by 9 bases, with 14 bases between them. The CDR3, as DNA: TGTGCCTCTGCAATAAGTACTGAGCAGTTCTTC. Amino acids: CASAISTEQFF.

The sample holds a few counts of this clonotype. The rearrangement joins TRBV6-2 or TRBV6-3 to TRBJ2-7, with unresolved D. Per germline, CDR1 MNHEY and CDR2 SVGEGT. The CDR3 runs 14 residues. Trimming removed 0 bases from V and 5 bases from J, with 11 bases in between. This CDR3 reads CASSYSPPLNEQYF. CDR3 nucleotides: TGTGCCAGCAGTTACTCCCCGCCTCTAAACGAGCAGTACTTC.

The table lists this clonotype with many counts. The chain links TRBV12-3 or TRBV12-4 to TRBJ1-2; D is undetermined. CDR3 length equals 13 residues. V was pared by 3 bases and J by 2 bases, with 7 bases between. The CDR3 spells CASSFPGNYGYTF. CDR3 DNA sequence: TGTGCCAGCAGTTTTCCCGGAAACTATGGCTACACCTTC.

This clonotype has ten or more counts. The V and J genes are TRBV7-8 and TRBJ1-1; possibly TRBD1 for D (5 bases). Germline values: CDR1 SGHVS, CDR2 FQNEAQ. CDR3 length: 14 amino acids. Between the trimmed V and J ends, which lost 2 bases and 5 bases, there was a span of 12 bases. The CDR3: CASSLQGGRTEAFF. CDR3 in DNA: TGTGCCAGCAGCTTACAGGGCGGCAGGACTGAAGCTTTCTTT.

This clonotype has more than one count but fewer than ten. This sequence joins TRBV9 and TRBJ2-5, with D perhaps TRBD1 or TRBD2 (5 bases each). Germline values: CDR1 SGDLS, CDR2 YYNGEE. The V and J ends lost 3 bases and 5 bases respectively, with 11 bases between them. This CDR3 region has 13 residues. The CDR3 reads CASSEWGMETQYF. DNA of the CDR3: TGTGCCAGCAGCGAATGGGGGATGGAGACCCAGTACTTC. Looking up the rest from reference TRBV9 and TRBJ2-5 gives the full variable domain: DSGVTQTPKHLITATGQRVTLRCSPRSGDLSVYWYQQSLDQGLQFLIQYYNGEERAKGNILERFSAQQFPDLHSELNLSSLELGDSALYFCASSEWGMETQYFGPGTRLLVL.

For the CDR3, the DNA is TGTGCCAGCAGCTTTCTTCTCTTAGATACGCAGTATTTT. Translation: CASSFLLLDTQYF. The gene calls are TRBV13 and TRBJ2-3; D unresolved. V was cut by 3 bases and J by 5 bases, with 9 bases left in between. Germline CDR1 and CDR2: PRHDT and FYEKMQ (reference sequence). The CDR3 spans 13 residues. Based on the CDR3 plus reference TRBV13 and TRBJ2-3, the full variable domain is AAGVIQSPRHLIKEKRETATLKCYPIPRHDTVYWYQQGPGQDPQFLISFYEKMQSDKGSIPDRFSAQQFSDYHSELNMSSLELGDSALYFCASSFLLLDTQYFGPGTRLTVL.